The 9 T cell receptor beta chains given below trace back to one sample, sequenced in a study of shared clonotypes between healthy human individuals. Sequencing was performed with immunoSEQ multiplex PCR; in TCRdb, only in-frame clones are kept and a portion is missing. This table has about 1.1 million clones, 75% to 80% appearing once. The source material was memory CD4+ T cells from PBMCs. Noted subset: CD45RA-negative fraction. Receptors were obtained from a man aged 18 to 29 in good health. Some clones in this sample may be carry-over from other donors' samples.

DNA of the CDR3: TGTGCCAGCAGCGGACGCCCGGACAGGGAAGACCGGGGGAATGAAAAACTGTTTTTT. The encoded protein is CASSGRPDREDRGNEKLFF. The genes are TRBV9 and TRBJ1-4; 8 nucleotides agree with TRBD1. The length of the CDR3 is 19 residues. V dropped 3 bases and J dropped 5; count of bases not matched to a gene: 18. Germline assignment: CDR1 SGDLS and CDR2 YYNGEE.

This clone came up many times. The chain employs TRBV5-1 and TRBJ2-1, with 8 positions matching TRBD2. J lost 5 bases, V lost 3 bases, and 16 bases had no gene match. The CDR3 is 18 residues long. Germline values: CDR1 SGHRS, CDR2 YFSETQ. The CDR3 bases are TGCGCCAGCAGCTGGGGGAAACTCTCGGGAGGGCCCCACAATGAGCAGTTCTTC. Protein: CASSWGKLSGGPHNEQFF. Full variable domain (outside the CDR3, taken from reference TRBV5-1 and TRBJ2-1): KAGVTQTPRYLIKTRGQQVTLSCSPISGHRSVSWYQQTPGQGLQFLFEYFSETQRNKGNFPGRFSGRQFSNSRSEMNVSTLELGDSALYLCASSWGKLSGGPHNEQFFGPGTRLTVL.

The CDR3 spells CASSPGGQGARGYTF. CDR3 in DNA: TGTGCCAGCAGCCCCGGAGGACAGGGGGCGCGTGGCTACACCTTC. The V gene is TRBV6-6, the J gene TRBJ1-2; TRBD1 aligns across 11 bases. Germline V gives CDR1 MNHNY, CDR2 SVGAGI (reference sequence). CDR3 size: 15 residues. After removal of 6 bases from V and 7 bases from J, the junction contained 10 bases not matched to a gene.

Regarding this clone: At one end, the junction sequence differs from germline, possibly due to a read error. The chain has TRBV11-1 and TRBJ2-2; D is possibly TRBD2 (6 bases). Per the germline V gene, CDR1 is SGHAT and CDR2 is FQDESV (reference sequence). The CDR3 spans 14 residues. CDR3: CASSFLANAGELFF. The CDR3 DNA reads TGTGCCAGCAGCTTTCTAGCGAACGCCGGGGAGCTGTTTTTT.

This clone appeared a single time. This may come from a read error, since a much larger clone is one base off. Without the conserved terminal phenylalanine or tryptophan, this CDR3 likely stems from a read error. The V call is TRBV7-2, the J call TRBJ2-3; D is unresolved. Germline-derived CDR1 and CDR2 are SGHTA and FQGNSA. CDR3 length: 14 amino acids. V was trimmed by 4 bases and J by 2 bases, leaving 10 bases between them. The CDR3 coding sequence is TGTGCCAGCAGCTCCGACGGACCCACAGATACGCAGTATCTT. Translated, it gives CASSSDGPTDTQYL.

This clone has only one observation. V and J are TRBV14 and TRBJ1-1; unclear D gene. The germline gives CDR1 SGHDN, CDR2 FVKESK. CDR3 size: 13 residues. V was pared by 1 base and J by 5 bases, with 8 bases between. Here the CDR3 DNA reads TGTGCCAGCAGCCAAGTCCGGCGGACTGAAGCTTTCTTT. Translating gives CASSQVRRTEAFF.

The J gene is TRBJ1-1, the V gene TRBV30; TRBD1 is a possible D gene (5 bases). With 2 bases removed from V and 8 bases from J, the gap between germline ends came to 15 bases. The CDR3 is 13 amino acids. Germline V gene lookup returns CDR1 GTSNPN and CDR2 SVGIG (reference sequence). CDR3 sequence reads: CAWSRGPLPEAFF. CDR3 nucleotide sequence: TGTGCCTGGAGTAGGGGACCCCTGCCAGAAGCTTTCTTT. Full variable domain (missing parts from reference TRBV30 and TRBJ1-1): SQTIHQWPATLVQPVGSPLSLECTVEGTSNPNLYWYRQAAGRGLQLLFYSVGIGQISSEVPQNLSASRPQDRQFILSSKKLLLSDSGFYLCAWSRGPLPEAFFGQGTRLTVV.

The gene calls are TRBV18 and TRBJ2-7; TRBD1 might be the D (5 bases). This CDR3 comprises 14 residues. Germline loops: CDR1 KGHSH, CDR2 LQKENI. V gave up 1 base and J gave up 6 bases, with 13 bases separating them. The CDR3 nucleotides are TGTGCCAGCTCACCACGCAGGGATGGTGGCGAGCAGTACTTC. Encoded protein: CASSPRRDGGEQYF.

Comment on this clone: At one end the junction does not follow the germline gene, possibly because of a read error. The V gene is TRBV4-1, the J gene TRBJ1-1, with a possible D match to TRBD1 (6 bases). The V gene's germline CDR1 is MGHRA and CDR2 YSYEKL. The CDR3 loop spans 15 amino acids. CDR3 loop: CASSHRRGAVTEAFF. The CDR3 bases are TGTGCCAGCAGCCACCGACGGGGGGCTGTCACTGAAGCTTTCTTT.